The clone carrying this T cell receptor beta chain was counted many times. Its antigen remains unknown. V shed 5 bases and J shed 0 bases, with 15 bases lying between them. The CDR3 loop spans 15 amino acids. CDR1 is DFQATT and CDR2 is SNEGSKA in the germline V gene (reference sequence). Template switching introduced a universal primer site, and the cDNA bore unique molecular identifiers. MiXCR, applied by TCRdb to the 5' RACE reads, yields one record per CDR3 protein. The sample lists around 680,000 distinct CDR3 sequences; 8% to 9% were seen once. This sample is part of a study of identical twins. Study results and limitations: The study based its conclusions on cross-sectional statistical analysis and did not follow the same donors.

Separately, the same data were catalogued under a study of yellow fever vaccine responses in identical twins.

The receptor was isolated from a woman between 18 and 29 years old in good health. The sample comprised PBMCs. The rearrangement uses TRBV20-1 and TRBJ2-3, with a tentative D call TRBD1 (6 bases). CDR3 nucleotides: TGCAGTGCTCGCTCCCTCAGGGGTAGCACAGATACGCAGTATTTT. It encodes CSARSLRGSTDTQYF.